Listed here is a single TCR beta chain. The specificity of this receptor is unknown. The sample holds no much larger clone one base away, and base qualities are not on file. This entry comes from a study of blood T cells in healthy people across ages (dated by TCRdb to between 2014 and 2017). Background for the entire study: In model experiments, template switching captured about one uniquely barcoded TCR beta cDNA molecule for every two T cells. To track age-related changes in TCR beta repertoire diversity, the study relied on deep sequencing normalized with unique cDNA molecular identifiers. Four age groups were formed from the donors: young (average approximately 15 years), middle-aged (approximately 40), aged (62) and long-lived (less than 85). To avoid experimental bias, donors of different ages were randomly spread across the sequencing lanes. Two additional independent replicas of 1 million unique cDNA reads from the same blood draw were analyzed for two donors (one aged 18 to 30 and one aged 80 or older). What the authors observed across the whole study: Since profiling was done on bulk unsorted PBMCs, naive and antigen-experienced compartments could not be conclusively compared. The percentage of naive T cells measured by flow cytometry correlated strongly with observed TCR beta diversity. Estimates of total diversity based on one million sequenced T cells were regarded as lower bounds and as underestimates. Donor CMV infection status was unknown, potentially confounding age-related changes in expanded clonotypes. As age increased, observed TCR beta diversity per million T cells dropped in a roughly linear way, and a significant reduction was already evident by age about 40. Compared with the aged group, the long-lived group had more naive CD4+ T cells, fewer expanded clones and increased TCR diversity, a pattern suggesting age selection.

Library prep was done by 5' RACE. Sequencer: Illumina HiSeq 2500. The second PCR ran for about 6 to 12 cycles and used a J-beta primer mix along with a sample-barcoded 5' primer. Each TCR beta cDNA molecule received a unique molecular identifier from a template-switch 5' adaptor carrying 12 random nucleotides. Each sample yielded at least 3 million CDR3-containing paired-end reads. First-strand cDNA was synthesized from all RNA with the Mint cDNA synthesis kit, primed by a TRBC-specific oligonucleotide. Following uracil-DNA glycosylase treatment, a first 18-cycle PCR with universal primers M1SS and BC2_uni_R was performed on all cDNA. Regarding the original processing steps: Normalization of each sample was performed by random selection of 1 million high-quality reads, each carrying a distinct molecular identifier. Reads with shared molecular identifiers were discarded instead of being binned into consensus sequences. CDR3 identification, clonotype clustering and error correction used MiTCR with a Q25 quality threshold and the strictest error-elimination algorithm. Lower-bound total TCR beta diversity was estimated with a nonparametric unseen species model using Euler transformation. TCRdb trimmed the raw reads at Q25, called clones with MiXCR and kept productive beta chains. Each entry is one CDR3 protein sequence, shown with its most common DNA and genes. The V and J calls were determined by TCRdb, not by the authors. For this sample the table gives approximately 690,000 distinct CDR3 sequences, of which roughly 50% were detected only once. Around 37% of the sample rests with the top ten.

The germline V gene supplies CDR1 SQVTM and CDR2 ANQGSEA. Trimming takes 4 bases from V and 3 bases from J, and the germline ends sit 15 bases apart. Inclusive of the bounding cysteine and phenylalanine, the CDR3 is 14 residues long. The CDR3 DNA has 42 bases and is translated from base 1. The donors were 40 or so Caucasian individuals from Russia, aged 6 to 90 years, who were systemically healthy. Each donor gave 8 to 10 milliliters of peripheral blood, collected into EDTA-treated Vacutainer tubes. Ficoll-Paque density-gradient centrifugation was used to isolate PBMCs, with at least 7 million per sample. Total RNA was extracted from PBMCs with Trizol reagent, with at least 6 micrograms obtained per sample. Naive CD45RAhigh/CD27high T cell percentages were measured by flow cytometry on a PBMC aliquot from every donor.

The sample consisted of blood. The source is a man aged 55 to 70 in good health. The chain is assembled from TRBV29-1 and TRBJ1-2, with an unclear D gene assignment. The CDR3 sequence is CSVASYPTDYGYTF. The nucleotide sequence is TGCAGCGTTGCTTCATACCCCACTGACTATGGCTACACCTTC.